A selection of T cell receptor beta chains follows, all from one sample in a study of shared clonotypes between healthy human individuals. Data came from immunoSEQ multiplex PCR; TCRdb stores just in-frame clones and leaves some out. The repertoire consists of 1.5 million to 2.5 million clones, with about 95% occurring once and the leading ten covering under 1.5%. Sequencing used naive CD8+ T cells sorted from blood. The receptor source for this set is a man aged 18 to 30 in good health. The CDR3 runs from the conserved cysteine through the conserved F or W. D genes are given only for firm matches. The size entry is marked missing in some rows and otherwise reads once, few, many or a size class.

j_gene | d_gene | v_gene | abundance | CDR3aa | CDR3nt
TRBJ1-6 | - | TRBV4-3 | - | CASSQDSVSSYNSPLHF | TGCGCCAGCAGCCAAGATTCGGTTAGCTCCTATAATTCACCCCTCCACTTT
TRBJ2-7 | - | TRBV6-5 | - | CASSYSPATYEQYF | TGTGCCAGCAGTTACTCGCCAGCAACCTACGAGCAGTACTTC
TRBJ2-1 | TRBD1 | TRBV27 | - | CASSLGSQGVAYNEQFF | TGTGCCAGCAGTTTAGGGTCACAGGGGGTAGCTTACAATGAGCAGTTCTTC
TRBJ1-1 | - | TRBV30 | - | CAWTDLAEVNTEAFF | TGTGCCTGGACCGACCTGGCGGAGGTTAACACTGAAGCTTTCTTT
TRBJ1-2 | TRBD1 | TRBV10-2 | - | CASGGQGWYGYTF | TGCGCCAGCGGGGGACAGGGATGGTATGGCTACACCTTC
TRBJ1-1 | TRBD1 | TRBV7-9 | - | CASSPQDRGTEAFF | TGTGCCAGCAGCCCGCAGGACAGGGGCACTGAAGCTTTCTTT
TRBJ2-7 | - | TRBV27 | - | CASSPLTRVGEQYF | TGTGCCAGCAGTCCGCTAACTCGGGTCGGGGAGCAGTACTTC
TRBJ2-5 | TRBD2 | TRBV7-2 | - | CASSDGGRVGETQYF | TGTGCCAGCAGCGACGGAGGGAGGGTGGGGGAGACCCAGTACTTC
TRBJ2-7 | TRBD1 | TRBV30 | - | CAWSVGLWGQGATEQYF | TGTGCCTGGAGCGTAGGACTCTGGGGACAGGGGGCTACCGAGCAGTACTTC
TRBJ1-1 | TRBD1 | TRBV6-5 | - | CASSAGQGNTEAFF | TGTGCCAGCAGCGCGGGACAGGGGAACACTGAAGCTTTCTTT
TRBJ2-5 | - | TRBV11-2 | - | CASRGLTSRETQYF | TGTGCCAGTCGGGGACTCACCAGCCGCGAGACCCAGTACTTC
TRBJ2-7 | TRBD1 | TRBV27 | - | CASSFGTGTYEQYF | TGTGCCAGCAGTTTTGGGACAGGTACCTACGAGCAGTACTTC
TRBJ2-7 | TRBD2 | TRBV9 | once | CASSLAGGNSYEQYF | TGTGCCAGCAGCCTAGCGGGGGGAAACTCCTACGAGCAGTACTTC
TRBJ2-7 | TRBD1 | TRBV7-9 | - | CASSLEGGAFSYEQYF | TGTGCCAGCAGCTTAGAAGGGGGCGCCTTCTCCTACGAGCAGTACTTC
TRBJ2-7 | - | TRBV27 | - | CASRDRKGPYEQYF | TGTGCCAGCCGGGACCGAAAGGGTCCTTACGAGCAGTACTTC
TRBJ2-3 | - | TRBV20-1 | - | CSARTSDTQYF | TGCAGTGCTAGAACTTCGGATACGCAGTATTTT
TRBJ2-7 | - | TRBV5-5 | - | CASSFWGGEQYF | TGTGCCAGCAGCTTTTGGGGCGGGGAGCAGTACTTC
TRBJ1-1 | - | TRBV10-3 | - | CAISGEGTGTEAFF | TGTGCCATCAGTGGCGAAGGTACCGGCACTGAAGCTTTCTTT
TRBJ1-4 | - | TRBV13 | - | CASSSRTVATNEKLFF | TGTGCCAGCAGCTCCCGGACGGTTGCAACTAATGAAAAACTGTTTTTT
TRBJ1-1 | TRBD1 | TRBV7-9 | - | CASSLTGTPRGEEAFF | TGTGCCAGCAGCTTGACAGGGACTCCACGGGGAGAAGAAGCTTTCTTT
TRBJ2-7 | - | TRBV9 | - | CASSVEGLGPYEQYF | TGTGCCAGCAGCGTAGAGGGACTCGGGCCCTACGAGCAGTACTTC
TRBJ2-1 | - | TRBV12-5 | - | CASGLVSVDEQFF | TGTGCTAGTGGTTTGGTAAGCGTCGATGAGCAGTTCTTC
TRBJ2-2 | - | TRBV9 | - | CASSGGTAYTGELFF | TGTGCCAGCAGCGGCGGGACAGCTTACACCGGGGAGCTGTTTTTT
TRBJ1-2 | - | TRBV4-2 | - | CASSQEQGDYGYTF | TGTGCCAGCAGCCAAGAACAGGGCGACTATGGCTACACCTTC
TRBJ2-5 | - | TRBV11-2 | once | CASSSPPSGETQYF | TGTGCCAGCAGCTCCCCTCCTTCCGGAGAGACCCAGTACTTC
TRBJ1-6 | - | TRBV21-1 | few | CASIGHENSPLHF | TGTGCCAGCATAGGACACGAAAATTCACCCCTCCACTTT
TRBJ2-7 | - | TRBV5-1 | - | CASSLVPKPIYEQYF | TGCGCCAGCAGCTTGGTGCCGAAGCCCATATACGAGCAGTACTTC
TRBJ2-7 | - | TRBV7-2 | - | CASSLERLYEQYF | TGTGCCAGCAGCTTGGAGCGGCTCTACGAGCAGTACTTC
TRBJ2-7 | TRBD1 | TRBV2 | - | CAVSLSRQGIYEQYF | TGTGCCGTTAGTCTGTCGAGACAGGGGATTTACGAGCAGTACTTC
TRBJ2-7 | TRBD1 | TRBV27 | once | CASSPTGFPYEQYF | TGTGCCAGCAGCCCGACAGGGTTCCCCTACGAGCAGTACTTC
TRBJ2-1 | TRBD2 | TRBV7-9 | - | CASSGETSGRAYEQFF | TGTGCCAGCAGCGGCGAGACTAGCGGGAGGGCATATGAGCAGTTCTTC
TRBJ2-7 | TRBD1 | TRBV5-5 | - | CASSLSTGPYEQYF | TGTGCCAGCAGCTTGTCGACAGGGCCCTACGAGCAGTACTTC
TRBJ2-1 | - | TRBV27 | - | CASSLKPSYSYNEQFF | TGTGCCAGCAGCCTTAAACCGTCCTACTCCTACAATGAGCAGTTCTTC
TRBJ1-2 | - | TRBV14 | - | CASSQDSGQGYTF | TGTGCCAGCAGCCAAGATTCCGGGCAAGGCTACACCTTC
TRBJ1-4 | - | TRBV5-6 | once | CASSLGGIIEREKLFF | TGTGCCAGCAGCTTGGGGGGGATCATAGAGCGGGAAAAACTGTTTTTT
TRBJ2-1 | - | TRBV4-3 | - | CASSQGYNEQFF | TGCGCCAGCAGCCAAGGATACAATGAGCAGTTCTTC
TRBJ1-6 | - | TRBV4-3 | - | CASSQVGPDSPLHF | TGCGCCAGCAGCCAAGTTGGTCCAGATTCACCCCTCCACTTT
TRBJ2-2 | - | TRBV5-1 | once | CASSKAWEWGEAGELFF | TGCGCCAGCAGCAAGGCGTGGGAGTGGGGCGAGGCCGGGGAGCTGTTTTTT
TRBJ1-2 | - | TRBV7-9 | - | CAGSYNAGGYGYTF | TGTGCCGGCAGCTACAATGCGGGAGGTTATGGCTACACCTTC
TRBJ2-7 | - | TRBV7-9 | - | CASSVSYEQYF | TGTGCCAGCAGCGTCAGCTACGAGCAGTACTTC
TRBJ2-5 | - | TRBV11-2 | - | CASSLGLYGGDLQETQYF | TGTGCCAGCAGCTTAGGTCTCTACGGGGGAGACTTACAAGAGACCCAGTACTTC
TRBJ2-7 | TRBD1 | TRBV9 | - | CASSAAGTAVYEQYF | TGTGCCAGCAGCGCCGCCGGGACAGCCGTCTACGAGCAGTACTTC
TRBJ1-1 | TRBD1 | TRBV6-5 | - | CASSGTGSTEAFF | TGTGCCAGCAGTGGGACAGGGAGCACTGAAGCTTTCTTT
TRBJ1-2 | - | TRBV9 | - | CASSVQQQGAAYNTF | TGTGCCAGCAGCGTACAGCAACAGGGTGCCGCATATAACACCTTC
TRBJ2-2 | - | TRBV5-1 | - | CASSEDNPNTGELFF | TGCGCCAGCAGCGAGGATAACCCAAACACCGGGGAGCTGTTTTTT
TRBJ1-1 | - | TRBV7-9 | - | CASSLAGEAFF | TGTGCCAGCAGCTTAGCTGGGGAAGCTTTCTTT
TRBJ2-5 | - | TRBV13 | - | CASSLAGQGFQETQYF | TGTGCCAGCAGCTTAGCGGGGCAGGGGTTTCAAGAGACCCAGTACTTC
TRBJ1-1 | - | TRBV7-6 | - | CASSLPGQNTEAFF | TGTGCCAGCAGCTTGCCGGGACAAAACACTGAAGCTTTCTTT
TRBJ2-7 | TRBD2 | TRBV30 | - | CALSGRGYEQYF | TGTGCCTTGAGCGGGAGGGGCTACGAGCAGTACTTC
TRBJ2-5 | TRBD2 | TRBV5-6 | - | CASSEGTSVKTQYF | TGTGCCAGCAGTGAAGGGACTAGCGTGAAGACCCAGTACTTC
TRBJ2-5 | - | TRBV2 | - | CASSEVAGAALETQYF | TGTGCCAGCAGTGAAGTGGCGGGGGCGGCCCTAGAGACCCAGTACTTC
TRBJ1-5 | - | TRBV2 | once | CASNRGGLGLNQPQHF | TGTGCCAGCAATCGAGGGGGGCTGGGGTTAAATCAGCCCCAGCATTTT
TRBJ2-1 | - | TRBV27 | - | CASSLYAGSGEQFF | TGTGCCAGCAGTTTATATGCAGGGAGCGGTGAGCAGTTCTTC
TRBJ2-7 | TRBD1 | TRBV27 | - | CASSRGLDYEQYF | TGTGCCAGTAGCAGGGGGCTCGACTACGAGCAGTACTTC
TRBJ2-1 | TRBD2 | TRBV6-5 | - | CASRNGLAGGNEQFF | TGTGCCAGCAGAAACGGGCTAGCGGGGGGCAATGAGCAGTTCTTC
TRBJ2-1 | TRBD2 | TRBV11-2 | - | CASSPGLAGGPGYNEQFF | TGTGCCAGCAGCCCGGGACTAGCGGGGGGGCCTGGGTACAATGAGCAGTTCTTC
TRBJ2-2 | - | TRBV29-1 | - | CSVQKVGSGELFF | TGCAGCGTTCAGAAGGTGGGGAGCGGGGAGCTGTTTTTT
TRBJ2-7 | - | TRBV27 | - | CASSNGPPGTVPYEQYF | TGTGCCAGCAGCAATGGCCCTCCCGGGACGGTCCCCTACGAGCAGTACTTC
TRBJ1-2 | - | TRBV9 | - | CASSAYVYGYTF | TGTGCCAGCAGCGCCTACGTTTATGGCTACACCTTC
TRBJ2-2 | - | TRBV4-2 | - | CASSQDLTGLVGELFF | TGTGCCAGCAGCCAAGACCTTACAGGGTTGGTCGGGGAGCTGTTTTTT